This entry lists 3 T cell receptor beta chains sequenced from one sample in a study of T-cell reconstitution after alpha-beta-depleted transplantation in children. During its preparation, the TCRbeta library received unique molecular identifiers. MiXCR, applied by TCRdb to the PCR reads, yields one record per CDR3 protein. This table has 190,000 or so distinct CDR3 sequences, approximately 7% appearing once. The sequencing used PBMCs from the stem cell graft donor, collected from the stem cell graft. These receptors all come from a human donor who donated a stem cell graft to a child with Wiskott-Aldrich syndrome.

Regarding this clonotype: This may come from a read error, since a much larger clone is one base off. The V and J genes are TRBV12-3 or TRBV12-4 and TRBJ2-3; weak D call: TRBD1 (5 bases). This CDR3 comprises 13 residues. DNA for the CDR3: TGTGCCAGCAGTTTGACAGTCACGGATACGCTGTATTTT. Translation: CASSLTVTDTLYF.

This clonotype was detected ten times or more. The chain is built from TRBV12-3 or TRBV12-4 and TRBJ2-5; D could derive from TRBD1 or TRBD2 (5 bases each). V was pared by 5 bases and J by 5 bases, with 18 bases between. This CDR3 region has 15 residues. The CDR3 region has the DNA TGTGCCAGCAGTCTCAGACAAACTAGACAGGAGACCCAGTACTTC. It translates to CASSLRQTRQETQYF.

This clonotype occurred many times. CDR3 DNA: TGTGCCAGCAGGACATTTGAGGTTAACTATGGCTACACCTTC. The encoded protein is CASRTFEVNYGYTF. The V gene is TRBV5-6, the J gene TRBJ1-2; D uncertain. Germline loops: CDR1 SGHDT, CDR2 YYEEEE. Trimming took 5 bases from V and 1 from J, leaving 12 bases between them. The CDR3 is 14 residues long.